This entry concerns a single T cell receptor (beta chain). Its antigen is undetermined. The entry originates in a study of response to subunit inactivated influenza vaccine. Whole-study results and caveats: Authors suggested few new T cells are recruited by each seasonal influenza vaccination.

CDR3 size: 13 residues. Trimming pared 7 bases from V and 8 bases from J, leaving 16 bases between. The germline V gene encodes CDR1 SGHRS and CDR2 YFSETQ. TCRdb passed the RT-PCR reads through MiXCR, listing each CDR3 protein once. In the table there are over 650,000 distinct CDR3 sequences, around 20% of which are singletons. The source material was PBMCs from blood, sampled about 5 days after vaccination. This chain links TRBV5-1 with TRBJ2-1, with D perhaps assigned TRBD1 or TRBD2 (6 bases each). This clonotype was sampled from a man in his fifties or sixties who received an inactivated influenza vaccine. The chain's CDR3 is CASGGGTTYEQFF. The CDR3 DNA reads TGCGCCAGCGGTGGAGGGACAACGTATGAGCAGTTCTTC.